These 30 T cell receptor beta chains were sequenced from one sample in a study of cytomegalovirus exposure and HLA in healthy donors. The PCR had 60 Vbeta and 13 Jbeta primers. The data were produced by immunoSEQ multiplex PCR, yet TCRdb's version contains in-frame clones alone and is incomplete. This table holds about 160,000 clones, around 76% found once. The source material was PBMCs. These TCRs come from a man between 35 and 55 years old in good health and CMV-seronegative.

The CDR3 sequence is CASSAHSKMNTEAFF. The CDR3 bases are TGTGCCAGCAGTGCACACAGTAAAATGAACACTGAAGCTTTCTTT. This chain joins TRBV6-1 and TRBJ1-1; D not certain. Trimming left V 4 bases short and J 0 bases short, with 12 bases between. Germline CDR1 and CDR2: MNHNS and SASEGT. There are 15 residues in the CDR3.

The CDR3 protein is CASSLGQGGQPQHF. The DNA for the CDR3 is TGCGCCAGCAGCTTGGGACAGGGAGGTCAGCCCCAGCATTTT. The chain couples TRBV5-1 to TRBJ1-5, with 7 bases lining up with TRBD1. Germline-derived CDR1 and CDR2 are SGHRS and YFSETQ. The V gene end was trimmed by 0 bases and the J gene end by 6 bases; junction bases not matched to a gene: 3. The CDR3 is 14 amino acids.

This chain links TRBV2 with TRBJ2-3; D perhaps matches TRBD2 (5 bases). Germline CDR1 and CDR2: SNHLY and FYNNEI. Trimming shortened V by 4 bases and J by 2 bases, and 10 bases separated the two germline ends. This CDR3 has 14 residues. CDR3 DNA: TGTGCCAGCAGTGTTAGGAGGTCCACAGATACGCAGTATTTT. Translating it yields CASSVRRSTDTQYF.

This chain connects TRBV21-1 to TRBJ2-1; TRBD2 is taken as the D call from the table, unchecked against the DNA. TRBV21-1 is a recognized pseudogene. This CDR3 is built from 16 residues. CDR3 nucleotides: TGTGCCAGCAGCACGGCCCTAGCGGGAGTTACGAATGAGCAGTTCTTC. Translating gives CASSTALAGVTNEQFF.

The CDR3 DNA sequence: TGTGCCAGCAGTTTAGCGAGTACCTACAATGAGCAGTTCTTC. It translates to CASSLASTYNEQFF. The chain uses TRBV27 and TRBJ2-1; D unclear. V was trimmed by 2 bases and J by 2 bases, leaving 7 bases between them. CDR3 length: 14 amino acids. CDR1 MNHEY and CDR2 SMNVEV come from the germline V gene (reference sequence).

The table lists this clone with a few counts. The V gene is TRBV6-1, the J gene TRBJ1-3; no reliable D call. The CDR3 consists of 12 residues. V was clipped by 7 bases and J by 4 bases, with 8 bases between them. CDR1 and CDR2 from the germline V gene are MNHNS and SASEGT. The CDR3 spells CASTEVGNTIYF. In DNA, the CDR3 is TGTGCCAGCACGGAGGTGGGAAACACCATATATTTT.

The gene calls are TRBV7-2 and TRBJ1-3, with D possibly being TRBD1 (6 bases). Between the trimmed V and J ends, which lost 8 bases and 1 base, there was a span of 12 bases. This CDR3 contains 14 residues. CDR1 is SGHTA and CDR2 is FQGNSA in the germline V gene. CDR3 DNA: TGTGCCAGCCGCTCTACAGGGTCTGGAAACACCATATATTTT. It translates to CASRSTGSGNTIYF.

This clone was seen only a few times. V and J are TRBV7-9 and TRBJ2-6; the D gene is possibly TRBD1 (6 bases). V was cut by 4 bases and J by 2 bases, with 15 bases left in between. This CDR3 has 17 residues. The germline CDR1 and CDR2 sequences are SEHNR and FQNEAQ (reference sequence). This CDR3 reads CASSSRDIITGANVLTF. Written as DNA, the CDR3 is TGTGCCAGCAGCTCACGGGACATAATAACTGGGGCCAACGTCCTGACTTTC.

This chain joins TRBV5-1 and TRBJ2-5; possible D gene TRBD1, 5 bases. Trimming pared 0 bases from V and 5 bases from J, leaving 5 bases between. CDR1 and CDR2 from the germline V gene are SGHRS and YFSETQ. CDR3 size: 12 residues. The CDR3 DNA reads TGCGCCAGCAGCTTGGAGGGGGAGACCCAGTACTTC. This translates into CASSLEGETQYF.

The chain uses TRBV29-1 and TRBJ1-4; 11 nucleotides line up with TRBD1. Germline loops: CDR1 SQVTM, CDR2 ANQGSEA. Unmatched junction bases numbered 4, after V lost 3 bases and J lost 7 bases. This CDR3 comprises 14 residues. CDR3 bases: TGCAGCGTTGAGCTGGGGACAGGGGGTGAAAAACTGTTTTTT. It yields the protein CSVELGTGGEKLFF.

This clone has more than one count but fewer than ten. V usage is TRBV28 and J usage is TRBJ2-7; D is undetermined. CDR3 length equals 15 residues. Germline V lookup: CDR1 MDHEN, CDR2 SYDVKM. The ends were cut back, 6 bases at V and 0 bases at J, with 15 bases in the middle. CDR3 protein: CASSLVPLSSYEQYF. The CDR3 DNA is TGTGCCAGCAGCCTAGTCCCGCTAAGCTCCTACGAGCAGTACTTC.

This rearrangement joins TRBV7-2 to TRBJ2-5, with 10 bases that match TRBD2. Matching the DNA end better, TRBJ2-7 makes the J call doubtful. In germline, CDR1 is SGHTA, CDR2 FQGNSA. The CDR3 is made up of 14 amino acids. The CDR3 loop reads CASSPGTSAYEQYF. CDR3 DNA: TGTGCCAGCAGCCCGGGGACTAGCGCCTACGAGCAGTACTTC.

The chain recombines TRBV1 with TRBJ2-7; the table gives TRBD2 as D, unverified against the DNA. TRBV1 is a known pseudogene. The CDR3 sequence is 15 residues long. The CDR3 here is CTSSFRLAGRYEQYF. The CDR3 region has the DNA TGCACCAGCAGCTTTCGACTAGCGGGACGCTACGAGCAGTACTTC.

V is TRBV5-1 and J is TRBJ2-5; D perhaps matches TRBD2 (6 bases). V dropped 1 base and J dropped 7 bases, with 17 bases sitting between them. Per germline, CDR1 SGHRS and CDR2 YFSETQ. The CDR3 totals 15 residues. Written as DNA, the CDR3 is TGCGCCAGCAGCTTGAGACTAGGGGAGGTTCGGACCCAGTACTTC. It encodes CASSLRLGEVRTQYF.

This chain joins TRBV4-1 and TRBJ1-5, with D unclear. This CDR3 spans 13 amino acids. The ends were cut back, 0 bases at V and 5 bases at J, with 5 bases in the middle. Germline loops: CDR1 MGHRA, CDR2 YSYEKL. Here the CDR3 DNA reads TGCGCCAGCAGCCAAGATGTAGATCAGCCCCAGCATTTT. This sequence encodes CASSQDVDQPQHF.

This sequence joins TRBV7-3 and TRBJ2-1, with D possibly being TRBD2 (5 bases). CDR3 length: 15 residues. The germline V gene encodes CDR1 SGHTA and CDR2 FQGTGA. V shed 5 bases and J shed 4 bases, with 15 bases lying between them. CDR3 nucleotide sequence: TGTGCCAGCAGCCCTAGCCCAACCCCGTACAATGAGCAGTTCTTC. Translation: CASSPSPTPYNEQFF.

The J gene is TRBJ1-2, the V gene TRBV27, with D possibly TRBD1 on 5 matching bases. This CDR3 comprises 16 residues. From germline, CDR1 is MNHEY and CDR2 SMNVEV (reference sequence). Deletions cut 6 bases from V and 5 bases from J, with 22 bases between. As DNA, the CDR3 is TGTGCCAGCAGACTCCTTGGAGGGGCAGAGGGGTATGGCTACACCTTC. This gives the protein CASRLLGGAEGYGYTF.

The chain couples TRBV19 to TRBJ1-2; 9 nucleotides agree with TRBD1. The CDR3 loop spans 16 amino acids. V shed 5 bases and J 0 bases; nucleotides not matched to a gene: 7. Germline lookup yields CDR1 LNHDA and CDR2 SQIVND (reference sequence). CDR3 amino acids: CASSPGTGYANYGYTF. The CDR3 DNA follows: TGTGCCAGTAGTCCCGGGACAGGGTACGCTAACTATGGCTACACCTTC. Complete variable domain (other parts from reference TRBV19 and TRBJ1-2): DGGITQSPKYLFRKEGQNVTLSCEQNLNHDAMYWYRQDPGQGLRLIYYSQIVNDFQKGDIAEGYSVSREKKESFPLTVTSAQKNPTAFYLCASSPGTGYANYGYTFGSGTRLTVV.

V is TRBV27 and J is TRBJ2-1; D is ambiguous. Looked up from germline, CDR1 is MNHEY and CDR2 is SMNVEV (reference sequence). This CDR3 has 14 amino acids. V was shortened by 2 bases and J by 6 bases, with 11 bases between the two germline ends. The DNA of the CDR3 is TGTGCCAGCAGTTTAATACCGCGGCCCAATGAGCAGTTCTTC. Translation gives CASSLIPRPNEQFF.

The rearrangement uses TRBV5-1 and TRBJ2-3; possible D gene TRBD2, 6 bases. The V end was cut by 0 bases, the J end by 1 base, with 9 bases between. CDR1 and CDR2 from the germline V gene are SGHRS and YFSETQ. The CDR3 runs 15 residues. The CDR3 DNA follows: TGCGCCAGCAGCTTGGGTGGGACTGGCACAGATACGCAGTATTTT. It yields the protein CASSLGGTGTDTQYF.

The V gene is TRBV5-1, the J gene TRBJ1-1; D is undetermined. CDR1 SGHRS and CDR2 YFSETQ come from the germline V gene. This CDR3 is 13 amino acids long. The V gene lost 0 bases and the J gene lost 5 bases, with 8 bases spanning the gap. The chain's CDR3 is CASSLVSRTEAFF. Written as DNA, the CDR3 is TGCGCCAGCAGCTTGGTCAGCAGGACTGAAGCTTTCTTT.

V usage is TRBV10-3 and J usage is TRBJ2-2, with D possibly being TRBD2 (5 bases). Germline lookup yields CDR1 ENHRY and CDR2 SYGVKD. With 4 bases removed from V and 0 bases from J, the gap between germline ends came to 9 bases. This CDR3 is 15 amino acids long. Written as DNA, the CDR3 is TGTGCCATCAGTGTTGAGGGCCCGAACACCGGGGAGCTGTTTTTT. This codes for CAISVEGPNTGELFF.

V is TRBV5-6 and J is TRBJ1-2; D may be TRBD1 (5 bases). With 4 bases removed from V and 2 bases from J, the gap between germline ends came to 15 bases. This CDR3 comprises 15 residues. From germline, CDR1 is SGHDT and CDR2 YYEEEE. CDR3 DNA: TGTGCCAGCAGCCTTAGGGGCGCTGGAAACTATGGCTACACCTTC. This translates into CASSLRGAGNYGYTF. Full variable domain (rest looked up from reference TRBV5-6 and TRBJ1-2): DAGVTQSPTHLIKTRGQQVTLRCSPKSGHDTVSWYQQALGQGPQFIFQYYEEEERQRGNFPDRFSGHQFPNYSSELNVNALLLGDSALYLCASSLRGAGNYGYTFGSGTRLTVV.

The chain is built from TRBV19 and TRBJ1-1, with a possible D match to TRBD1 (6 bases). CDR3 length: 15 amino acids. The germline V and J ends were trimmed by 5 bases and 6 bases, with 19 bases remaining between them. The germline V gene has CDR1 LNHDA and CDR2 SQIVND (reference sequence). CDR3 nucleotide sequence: TGTGCCAGTAGTGAACCATATAGGGGGGGCTCTGAAGCTTTCTTT. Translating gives CASSEPYRGGSEAFF.

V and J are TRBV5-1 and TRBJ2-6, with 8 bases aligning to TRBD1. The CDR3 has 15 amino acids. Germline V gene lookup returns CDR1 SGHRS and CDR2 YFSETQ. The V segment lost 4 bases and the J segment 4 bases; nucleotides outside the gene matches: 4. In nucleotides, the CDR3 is TGCGCCAGCAGCGAGGGACAGGTCGGGGCCAACGTCCTGACTTTC. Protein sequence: CASSEGQVGANVLTF.

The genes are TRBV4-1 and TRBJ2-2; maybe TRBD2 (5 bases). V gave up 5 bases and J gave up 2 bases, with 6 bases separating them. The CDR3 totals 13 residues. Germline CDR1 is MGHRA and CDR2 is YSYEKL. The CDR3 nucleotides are TGCGCCAGCAGCGGGAGTAACACCGGGGAGCTGTTTTTT. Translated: CASSGSNTGELFF.

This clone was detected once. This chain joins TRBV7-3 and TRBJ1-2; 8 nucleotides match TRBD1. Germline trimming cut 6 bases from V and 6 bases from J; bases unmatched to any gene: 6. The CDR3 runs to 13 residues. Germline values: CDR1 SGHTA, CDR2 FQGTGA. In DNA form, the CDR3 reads TGTGCCAGCAGTGCGACAGGGGCTGATGGCTACACCTTC. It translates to CASSATGADGYTF.

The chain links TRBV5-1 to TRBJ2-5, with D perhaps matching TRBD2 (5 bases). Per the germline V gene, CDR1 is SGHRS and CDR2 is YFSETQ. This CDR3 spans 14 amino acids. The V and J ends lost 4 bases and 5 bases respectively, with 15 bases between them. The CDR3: CASSRGSRSETQYF. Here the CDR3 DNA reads TGCGCCAGCAGCCGGGGATCGAGGAGCGAGACCCAGTACTTC.

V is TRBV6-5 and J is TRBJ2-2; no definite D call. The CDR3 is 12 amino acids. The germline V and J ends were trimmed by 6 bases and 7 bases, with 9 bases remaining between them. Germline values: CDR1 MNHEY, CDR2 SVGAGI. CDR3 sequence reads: CASSPPIGELFF. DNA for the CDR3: TGTGCCAGCAGCCCCCCTATCGGGGAGCTGTTTTTT.

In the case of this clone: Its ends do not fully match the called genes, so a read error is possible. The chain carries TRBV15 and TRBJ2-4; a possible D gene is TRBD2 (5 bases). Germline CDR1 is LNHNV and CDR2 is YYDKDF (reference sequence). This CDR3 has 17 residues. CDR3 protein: CATSRGTRALAKNSQYF. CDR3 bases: TGTGCCACCAGCAGAGGTACTAGAGCGCTAGCCAAAAACAGTCAGTACTTC.